This is a list of T cell receptor beta chains from one sample in a study of breast tumors, draining lymph nodes, adjacent tissues. TCRdb passed the multiplex PCR reads through MiXCR, listing each CDR3 protein once. Here the sample spans around 140,000 distinct CDR3 sequences, roughly 33% being singletons. Sequencing was performed on axillary lymph node tissue. These receptors originate from a female donor with breast cancer. Some clones in this sample may be carry-over from other donors' samples. Each CDR3 is given with its conserved first and last residue. The order of the fields is J gene, V gene, D gene, clone size, CDR3 protein, CDR3 DNA. The D gene is left open where the match is weak. The listing skips clone size in some rows; elsewhere it reads once, few, many or a size class.

>TRBJ1-4|TRBV19|-|many
CASRDPRFQLGEKLFF
TGTGCCAGTAGGGACCCGCGTTTCCAACTAGGGGAAAAACTGTTTTTT
>TRBJ2-2|TRBV19|-|many
CGCRDNSVNTGELFF
TGTGGCTGTCGGGACAACTCGGTGAACACCGGGGAGCTGTTTTTT
>TRBJ2-5|TRBV3-1|-|many
CASSQAATETQYF
TGTGCCAGCAGCCAAGCCGCGACAGAGACCCAGTACTTC
>TRBJ1-2|TRBV7-6|TRBD1|once
CASSLGPGQGYYGYTF
TGTGCCAGCAGCCTTGGCCCGGGACAGGGTTACTATGGCTACACCTTC
>TRBJ2-4|TRBV2|-|many
CASSAGGSGAKNIQYF
TGTGCCAGCAGTGCTGGGGGGTCGGGAGCCAAAAACATTCAGTACTTC
>TRBJ1-6|TRBV24-1|TRBD1|-
CATSANRGWCSPLHF
TGTGCCACCAGTGCAAACAGGGGCTGGTGTTCACCCCTCCACTTT
>TRBJ2-1|TRBV28|-|many
CASRILGTEQFF
TGTGCCAGCAGGATCCTGGGGACAGAGCAGTTCTTC
>TRBJ1-4|TRBV6-5|TRBD1|many
CASSSTGLNEKLFF
TGTGCCAGCAGTTCGACAGGGCTTAATGAAAAACTGTTTTTT
>TRBJ2-1|TRBV11-2|-|many
CASSLARDPAYEQFF
TGTGCCAGCAGCTTAGCCCGGGACCCGGCCTATGAGCAGTTCTTC
>TRBJ1-2|TRBV29-1|TRBD1|-
CSVRQGVYGYTF
TGCAGCGTCCGACAGGGGGTCTATGGCTACACCTTC
>TRBJ2-3|TRBV19|-|many
CASSTDRSRTDTQYF
TGTGCCAGTAGTACTGACAGGTCCCGCACAGATACGCAGTATTTT
>TRBJ1-1|TRBV7-8|-|few
CASSLMGEVTEAFF
TGTGCCAGCAGCTTAATGGGGGAGGTCACTGAAGCTTTCTTT
>TRBJ2-3|TRBV9|-|many
CASSPRGSSTDTQYF
TGTGCCAGCAGCCCCCGAGGCAGCAGCACAGATACGCAGTATTTT
>TRBJ1-1|TRBV5-1|-|few
CASKRSGGENTEAFF
TGCGCCAGCAAGCGATCTGGGGGGGAGAACACTGAAGCTTTCTTT
>TRBJ2-3|TRBV20-1|-|few
CSAWTSWDARATDTQYF
TGCAGTGCTTGGACCTCTTGGGACGCCCGGGCCACAGATACGCAGTATTTT
>TRBJ2-3|TRBV30|-|many
CAWSLRGDTQYF
TGTGCCTGGAGTTTGCGTGGGGATACGCAGTATTTT
>TRBJ2-1|TRBV5-1|TRBD1|many
CASSPGQVYNEQFF
TGCGCCAGCAGCCCTGGACAGGTTTACAATGAGCAGTTCTTC
>TRBJ2-1|TRBV12-5|-|many
CASGSGTLEQFF
TGTGCTAGTGGTTCCGGGACCCTTGAGCAGTTCTTC
>TRBJ1-2|TRBV11-2|-|many
CASSLYQYRNGRERVDGYTF
TGTGCCAGCAGCTTATACCAGTATAGGAACGGACGGGAGAGGGTTGACGGCTACACCTTC
>TRBJ2-7|TRBV4-1|TRBD1|many
CASSQGPTGMSYEQYF
TGCGCCAGCAGCCAAGGGCCGACAGGGATGAGTTACGAGCAGTACTTC
>TRBJ2-2|TRBV27|-|many
CASSFKGRGTGELFF
TGTGCCAGCAGTTTCAAGGGACGAGGGACCGGGGAGCTGTTTTTT
>TRBJ1-2|TRBV24-1|TRBD1|many
CATSDPDRGAYGYTF
TGTGCCACCAGTGACCCGGACAGGGGAGCCTATGGCTACACCTTC